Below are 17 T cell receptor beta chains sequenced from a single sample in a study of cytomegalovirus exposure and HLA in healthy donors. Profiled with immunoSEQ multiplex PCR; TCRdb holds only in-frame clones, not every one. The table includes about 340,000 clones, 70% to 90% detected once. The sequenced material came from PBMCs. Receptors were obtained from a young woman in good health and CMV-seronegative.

CDR3 nucleotides: TGCAGTGCTAGAGCGGTACACGAGCAGTACTTC. It yields the protein CSARAVHEQYF. V and J are TRBV20-1 and TRBJ2-7; the D is unclear. Germline V lookup: CDR1 DFQATT, CDR2 SNEGSKA (reference sequence). The CDR3 has 11 residues. The germline V and J ends were trimmed by 1 base and 5 bases, with 6 bases remaining between them.

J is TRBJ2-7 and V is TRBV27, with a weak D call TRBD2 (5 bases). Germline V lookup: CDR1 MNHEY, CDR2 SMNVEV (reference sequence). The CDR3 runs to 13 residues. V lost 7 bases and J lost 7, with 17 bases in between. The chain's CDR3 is CASKPTPSGEQYF. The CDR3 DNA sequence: TGTGCCAGCAAACCGACCCCCTCGGGAGAGCAGTACTTC.

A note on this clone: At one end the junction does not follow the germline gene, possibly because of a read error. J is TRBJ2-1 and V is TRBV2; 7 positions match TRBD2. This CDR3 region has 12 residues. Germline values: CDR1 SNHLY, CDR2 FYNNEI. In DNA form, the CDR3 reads TGTGCCAGCAGTGAAACGAGGCTAGCGGTGCTCTTC. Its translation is CASSETRLAVLF.

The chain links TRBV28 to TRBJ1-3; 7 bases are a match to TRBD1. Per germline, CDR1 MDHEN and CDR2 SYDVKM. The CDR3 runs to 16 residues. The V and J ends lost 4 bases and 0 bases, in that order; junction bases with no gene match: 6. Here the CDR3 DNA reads TGTGCCAGCAGTTCATCGGGACAGTTCTCTGGAAACACCATATATTTT. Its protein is CASSSSGQFSGNTIYF. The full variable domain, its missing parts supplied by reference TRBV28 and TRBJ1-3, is DVKVTQSSRYLVKRTGEKVFLECVQDMDHENMFWYRQDPGLGLRLIYFSYDVKMKEKGDIPEGYSVSREKKERFSLILESASTNQTSMYLCASSSSGQFSGNTIYFGEGSWLTVV.

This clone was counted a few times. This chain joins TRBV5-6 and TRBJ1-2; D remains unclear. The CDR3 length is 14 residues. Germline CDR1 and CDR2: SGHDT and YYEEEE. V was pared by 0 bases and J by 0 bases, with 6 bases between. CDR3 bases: TGTGCCAGCAGCTTGGTTAGAGCTAACTATGGCTACACCTTC. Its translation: CASSLVRANYGYTF. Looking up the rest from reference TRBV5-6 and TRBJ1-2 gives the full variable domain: DAGVTQSPTHLIKTRGQQVTLRCSPKSGHDTVSWYQQALGQGPQFIFQYYEEEERQRGNFPDRFSGHQFPNYSSELNVNALLLGDSALYLCASSLVRANYGYTFGSGTRLTVV.

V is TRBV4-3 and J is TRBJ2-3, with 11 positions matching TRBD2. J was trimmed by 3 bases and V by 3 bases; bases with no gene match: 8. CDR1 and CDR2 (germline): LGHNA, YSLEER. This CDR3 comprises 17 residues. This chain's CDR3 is CASSHELLAGETDTQYF. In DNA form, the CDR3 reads TGCGCCAGCAGCCATGAACTACTAGCGGGAGAGACAGATACGCAGTATTTT.

Here the CDR3 reads CSALRVPEQYF. As DNA, the CDR3 is TGCAGTGCCCTTCGGGTCCCCGAGCAGTACTTC. The J gene is TRBJ2-7, the V gene TRBV20-1; D unclear. The CDR3 contains 11 residues. Germline CDR1 reads DFQATT; CDR2 reads SNEGSKA (reference sequence). V shed 6 bases and J shed 6 bases, with 12 bases lying between them.

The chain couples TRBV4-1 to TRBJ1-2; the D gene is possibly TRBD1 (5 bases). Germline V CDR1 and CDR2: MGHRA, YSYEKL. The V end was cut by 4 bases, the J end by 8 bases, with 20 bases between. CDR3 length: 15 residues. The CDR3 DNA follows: TGCGCCAGCAGCCTCCTGGGGCGGGGTGTCGGCGGCTACACCTTC. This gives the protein CASSLLGRGVGGYTF.

DNA for the CDR3: TGTGCCAGCAGGAGCCCTATAAACACTGAAGCTTTCTTT. It is translated as CASRSPINTEAFF. This chain uses TRBV6-5 with TRBJ1-1, with D hard to call. The length of the CDR3 is 13 residues. V shed 6 bases and J shed 2 bases, with 10 bases lying between them. CDR1 and CDR2 (germline): MNHEY, SVGAGI.

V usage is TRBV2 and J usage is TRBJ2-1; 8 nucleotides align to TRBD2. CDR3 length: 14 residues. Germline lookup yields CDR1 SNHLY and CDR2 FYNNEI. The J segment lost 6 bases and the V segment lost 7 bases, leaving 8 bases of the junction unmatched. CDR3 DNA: TGTGCCAGCAAGGAACTAGCGGACCCCAATGAGCAGTTCTTC. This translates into CASKELADPNEQFF.

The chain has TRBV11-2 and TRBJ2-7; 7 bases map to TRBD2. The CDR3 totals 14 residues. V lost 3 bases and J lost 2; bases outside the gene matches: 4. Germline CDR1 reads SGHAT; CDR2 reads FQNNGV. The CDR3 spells CASSFLAGAYEQYF. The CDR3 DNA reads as TGTGCCAGCAGCTTCCTGGCGGGAGCCTACGAGCAGTACTTC.

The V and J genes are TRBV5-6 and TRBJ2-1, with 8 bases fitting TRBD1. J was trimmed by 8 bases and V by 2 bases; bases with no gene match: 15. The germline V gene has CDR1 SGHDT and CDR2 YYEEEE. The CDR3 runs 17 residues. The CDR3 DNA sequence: TGTGCCAGCAGCTTAGACAGGGGCCTAGCGTCTTATCATGAGCAGTTCTTC. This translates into CASSLDRGLASYHEQFF. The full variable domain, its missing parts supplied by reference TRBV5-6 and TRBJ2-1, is DAGVTQSPTHLIKTRGQQVTLRCSPKSGHDTVSWYQQALGQGPQFIFQYYEEEERQRGNFPDRFSGHQFPNYSSELNVNALLLGDSALYLCASSLDRGLASYHEQFFGPGTRLTVL.

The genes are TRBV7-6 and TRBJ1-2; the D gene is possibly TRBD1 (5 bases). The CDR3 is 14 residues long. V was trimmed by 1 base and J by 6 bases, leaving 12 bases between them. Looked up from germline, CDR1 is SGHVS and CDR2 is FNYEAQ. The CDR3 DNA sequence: TGTGCCAGCAGCTTAGGGCAGGGTTGGAATGGCTACACCTTC. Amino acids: CASSLGQGWNGYTF.

The CDR3 bases are TGTGCCACCAAGACAGGGGATAATCAGCCCCAGCATTTT. It specifies CATKTGDNQPQHF. The V call is TRBV19, the J call TRBJ1-5; 8 nucleotides line up with TRBD1. Germline V gene sequence: CDR1 LNHDA, CDR2 SQIVND (reference sequence). The V and J ends lost 10 bases and 4 bases, in that order; junction bases with no gene match: 6. The CDR3 length is 13 residues.

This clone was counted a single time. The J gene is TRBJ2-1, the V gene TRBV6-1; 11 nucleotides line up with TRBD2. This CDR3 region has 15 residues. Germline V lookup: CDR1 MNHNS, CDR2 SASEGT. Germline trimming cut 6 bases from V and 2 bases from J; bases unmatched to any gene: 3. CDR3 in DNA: TGTGCCAGCAGCGTGACTAGCGGGACCTACAATGAGCAGTTCTTC. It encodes CASSVTSGTYNEQFF.

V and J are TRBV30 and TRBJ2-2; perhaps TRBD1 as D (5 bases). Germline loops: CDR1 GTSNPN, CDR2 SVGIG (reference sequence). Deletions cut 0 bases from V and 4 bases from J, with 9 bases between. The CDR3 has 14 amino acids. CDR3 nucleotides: TGTGCCTGGAGTGTACCAGGGCTCACCGGGGAGCTGTTTTTT. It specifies CAWSVPGLTGELFF.

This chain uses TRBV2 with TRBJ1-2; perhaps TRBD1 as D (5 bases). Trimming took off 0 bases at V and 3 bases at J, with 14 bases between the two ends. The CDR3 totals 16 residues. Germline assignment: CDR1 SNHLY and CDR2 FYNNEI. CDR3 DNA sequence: TGTGCCAGCAGTGAAGCGCCAGTTTGGGGGGACTATGGCTACACCTTC. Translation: CASSEAPVWGDYGYTF.